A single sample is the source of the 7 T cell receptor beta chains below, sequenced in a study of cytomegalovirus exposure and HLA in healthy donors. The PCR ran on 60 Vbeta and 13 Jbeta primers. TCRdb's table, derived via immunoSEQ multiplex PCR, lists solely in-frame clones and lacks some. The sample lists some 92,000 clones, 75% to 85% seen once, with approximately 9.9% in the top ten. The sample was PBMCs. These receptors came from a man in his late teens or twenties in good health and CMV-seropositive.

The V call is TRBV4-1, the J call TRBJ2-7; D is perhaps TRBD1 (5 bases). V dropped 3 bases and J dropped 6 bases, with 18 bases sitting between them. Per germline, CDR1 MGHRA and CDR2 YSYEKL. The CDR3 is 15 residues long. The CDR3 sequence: CASSQAGQGSAEQYF. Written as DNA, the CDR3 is TGCGCCAGCAGCCAGGCCGGGCAGGGTTCAGCCGAGCAGTACTTC.

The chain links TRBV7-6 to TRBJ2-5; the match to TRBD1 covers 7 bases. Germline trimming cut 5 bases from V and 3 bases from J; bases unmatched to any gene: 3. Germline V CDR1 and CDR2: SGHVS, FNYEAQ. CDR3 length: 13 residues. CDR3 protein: CASSEGTEETQYF. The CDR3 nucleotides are TGTGCCAGCAGCGAAGGGACAGAAGAGACCCAGTACTTC.

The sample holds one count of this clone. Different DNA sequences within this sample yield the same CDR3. CDR3 amino acids: CASSHGSPETQYF. The CDR3 DNA reads TGCGCCAGCAGTCACGGTAGCCCGGAGACCCAGTACTTC. The V gene is TRBV10-2, the J gene TRBJ2-5; D gene unclear. Per the germline V gene, CDR1 is WSHSY and CDR2 is SAAADI. This CDR3 is built from 13 residues. Trimming removed 5 bases from V and 5 bases from J, with 12 bases in between.

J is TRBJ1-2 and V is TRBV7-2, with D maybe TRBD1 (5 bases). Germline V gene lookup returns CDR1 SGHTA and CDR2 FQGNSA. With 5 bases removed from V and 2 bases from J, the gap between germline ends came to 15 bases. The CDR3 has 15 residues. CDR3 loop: CASSLSVQENYGYTF. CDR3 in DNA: TGTGCCAGCAGCCTCTCCGTACAGGAGAACTATGGCTACACCTTC.

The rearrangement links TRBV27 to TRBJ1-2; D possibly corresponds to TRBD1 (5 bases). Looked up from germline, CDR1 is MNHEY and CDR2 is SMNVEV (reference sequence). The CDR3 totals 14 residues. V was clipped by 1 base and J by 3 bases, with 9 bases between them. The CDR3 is CASSLFGGYYGYTF. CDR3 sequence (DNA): TGTGCCAGCAGTTTATTTGGGGGGTACTATGGCTACACCTTC.

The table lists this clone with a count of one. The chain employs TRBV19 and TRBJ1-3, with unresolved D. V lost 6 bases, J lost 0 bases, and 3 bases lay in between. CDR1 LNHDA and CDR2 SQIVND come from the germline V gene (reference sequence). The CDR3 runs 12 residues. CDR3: CASRYSGNTIYF. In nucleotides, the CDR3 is TGTGCCAGTAGGTACTCTGGAAACACCATATATTTT. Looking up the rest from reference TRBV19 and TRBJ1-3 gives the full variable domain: DGGITQSPKYLFRKEGQNVTLSCEQNLNHDAMYWYRQDPGQGLRLIYYSQIVNDFQKGDIAEGYSVSREKKESFPLTVTSAQKNPTAFYLCASRYSGNTIYFGEGSWLTVV.

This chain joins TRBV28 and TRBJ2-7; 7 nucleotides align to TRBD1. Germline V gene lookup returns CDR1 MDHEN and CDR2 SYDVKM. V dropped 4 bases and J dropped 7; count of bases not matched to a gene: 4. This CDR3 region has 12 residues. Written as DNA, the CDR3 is TGTGCCAGCAGTTCGACAGGGAGTGAGCAGTACTTC. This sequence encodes CASSSTGSEQYF.